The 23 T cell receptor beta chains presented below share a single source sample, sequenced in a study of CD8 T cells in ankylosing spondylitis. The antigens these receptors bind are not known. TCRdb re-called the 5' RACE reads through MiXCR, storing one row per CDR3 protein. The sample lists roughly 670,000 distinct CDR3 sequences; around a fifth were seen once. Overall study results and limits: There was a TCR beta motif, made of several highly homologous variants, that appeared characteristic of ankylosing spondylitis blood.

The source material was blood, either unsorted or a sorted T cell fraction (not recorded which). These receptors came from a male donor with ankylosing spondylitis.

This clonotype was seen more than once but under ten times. CDR3: CASSHTSKGEKETQYF. The CDR3 DNA reads TGTGCCAGCAGCCACACCTCGAAGGGGGAAAAGGAGACCCAGTACTTC. This chain connects TRBV28 to TRBJ2-5; tentative D call: TRBD1 (6 bases). V was pared by 6 bases and J by 5 bases, with 22 bases between. This CDR3 has 16 residues. CDR1 is MDHEN, CDR2 SYDVKM, per germline.

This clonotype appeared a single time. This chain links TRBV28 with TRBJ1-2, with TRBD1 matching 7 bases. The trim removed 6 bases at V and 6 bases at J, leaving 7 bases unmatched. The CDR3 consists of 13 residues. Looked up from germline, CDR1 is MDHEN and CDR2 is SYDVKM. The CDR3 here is CASRRQGLDGYTF. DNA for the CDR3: TGTGCCAGCAGAAGACAGGGTTTGGATGGCTACACCTTC.

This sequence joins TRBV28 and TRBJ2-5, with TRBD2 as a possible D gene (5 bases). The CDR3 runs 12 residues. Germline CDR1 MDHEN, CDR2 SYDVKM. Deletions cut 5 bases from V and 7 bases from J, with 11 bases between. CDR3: CASSPREGTQYF. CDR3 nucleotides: TGTGCCAGCAGTCCACGCGAGGGGACCCAGTACTTC.

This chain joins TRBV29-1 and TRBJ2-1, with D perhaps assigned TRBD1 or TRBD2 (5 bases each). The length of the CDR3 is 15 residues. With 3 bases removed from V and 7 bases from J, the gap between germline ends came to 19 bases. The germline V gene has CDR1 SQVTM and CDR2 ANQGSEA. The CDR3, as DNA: TGCAGCGTTGAGGTGGAGCAGGGAAGAGGGAATGAGCAGTTCTTC. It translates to CSVEVEQGRGNEQFF.

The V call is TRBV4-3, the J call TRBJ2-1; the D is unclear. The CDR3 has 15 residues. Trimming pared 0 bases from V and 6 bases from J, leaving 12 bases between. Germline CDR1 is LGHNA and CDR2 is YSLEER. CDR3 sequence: CASSQDDDWVNEQFF. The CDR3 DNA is TGCGCCAGCAGCCAAGATGATGACTGGGTCAATGAGCAGTTCTTC.

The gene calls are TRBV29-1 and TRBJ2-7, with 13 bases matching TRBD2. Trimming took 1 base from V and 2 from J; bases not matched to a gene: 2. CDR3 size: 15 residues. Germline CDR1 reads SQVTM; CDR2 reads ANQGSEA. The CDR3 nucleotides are TGCAGCGTTGAAGGGGGGACTAGCGGGACCTACGAGCAGTACTTC. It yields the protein CSVEGGTSGTYEQYF.

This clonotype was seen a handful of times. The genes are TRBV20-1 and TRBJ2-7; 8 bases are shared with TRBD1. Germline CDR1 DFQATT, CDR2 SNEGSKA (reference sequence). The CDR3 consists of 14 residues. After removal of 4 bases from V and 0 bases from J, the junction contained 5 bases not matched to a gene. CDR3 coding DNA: TGCAGTGCTAACAGGGACAGGATCTCCTACGAGCAGTACTTC. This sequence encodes CSANRDRISYEQYF.

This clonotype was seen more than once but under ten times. CDR3 nucleotides: TGTGCCAGCACCCTCAGACAGGCAGGAGAGACCCAGTACTTC. Amino acids: CASTLRQAGETQYF. The genes are TRBV12-3 or TRBV12-4 and TRBJ2-5; possibly TRBD1 for D (6 bases). The CDR3 loop spans 14 amino acids. The V end was cut by 7 bases, the J end by 4 bases, with 16 bases between.

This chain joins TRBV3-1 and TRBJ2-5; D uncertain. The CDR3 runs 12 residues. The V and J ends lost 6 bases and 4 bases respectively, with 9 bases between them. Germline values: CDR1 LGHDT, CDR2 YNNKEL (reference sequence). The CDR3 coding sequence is TGTGCCAGCAGACACGACCCAGAGACCCAGTACTTC. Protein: CASRHDPETQYF.

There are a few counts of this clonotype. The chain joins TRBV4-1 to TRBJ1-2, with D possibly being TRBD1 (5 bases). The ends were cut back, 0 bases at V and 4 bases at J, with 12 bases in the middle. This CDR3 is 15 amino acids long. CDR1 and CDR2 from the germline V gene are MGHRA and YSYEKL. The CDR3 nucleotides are TGCGCCAGCAGCCAAGATATTGAGGGACCCTATGGCTACACCTTC. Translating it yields CASSQDIEGPYGYTF.

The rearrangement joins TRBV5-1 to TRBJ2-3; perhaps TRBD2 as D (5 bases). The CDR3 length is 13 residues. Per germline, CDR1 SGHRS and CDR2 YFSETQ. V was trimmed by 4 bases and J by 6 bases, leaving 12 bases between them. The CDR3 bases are TGCGCCAGCAGCGAAGCGGTTGGGGATACGCAGTATTTT. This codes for CASSEAVGDTQYF.

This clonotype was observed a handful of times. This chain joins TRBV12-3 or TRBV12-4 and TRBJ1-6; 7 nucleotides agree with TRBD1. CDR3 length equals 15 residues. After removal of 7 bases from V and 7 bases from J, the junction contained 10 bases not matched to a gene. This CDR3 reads CASKRRQGLNSPLHF. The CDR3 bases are TGTGCCAGCAAACGCCGACAGGGCCTGAATTCACCCCTCCACTTT.

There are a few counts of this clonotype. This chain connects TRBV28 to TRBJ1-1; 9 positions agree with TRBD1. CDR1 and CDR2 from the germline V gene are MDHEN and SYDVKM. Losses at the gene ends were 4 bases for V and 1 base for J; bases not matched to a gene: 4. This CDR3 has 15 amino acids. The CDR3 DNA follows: TGTGCCAGCAGTTCTCTGACAGGGGGGAACACTGAAGCTTTCTTT. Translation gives CASSSLTGGNTEAFF.

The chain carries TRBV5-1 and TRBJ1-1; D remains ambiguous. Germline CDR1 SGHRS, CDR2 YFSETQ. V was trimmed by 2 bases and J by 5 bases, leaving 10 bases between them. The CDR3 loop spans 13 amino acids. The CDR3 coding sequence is TGCGCCAGCAGCTTCCTAGACCGGACTGAAGCTTTCTTT. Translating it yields CASSFLDRTEAFF.

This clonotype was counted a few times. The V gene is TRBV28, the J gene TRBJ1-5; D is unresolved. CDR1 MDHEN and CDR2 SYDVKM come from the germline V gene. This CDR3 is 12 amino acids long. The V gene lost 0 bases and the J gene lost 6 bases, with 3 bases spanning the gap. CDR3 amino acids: CASSLWAQPQHF. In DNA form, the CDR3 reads TGTGCCAGCAGTTTATGGGCTCAGCCCCAGCATTTT.

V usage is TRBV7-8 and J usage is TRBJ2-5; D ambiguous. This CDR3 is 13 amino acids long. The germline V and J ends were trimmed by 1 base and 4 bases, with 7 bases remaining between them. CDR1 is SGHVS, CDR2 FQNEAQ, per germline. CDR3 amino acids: CASSLDQLETQYF. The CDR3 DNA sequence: TGTGCCAGCAGCTTAGATCAGCTAGAGACCCAGTACTTC. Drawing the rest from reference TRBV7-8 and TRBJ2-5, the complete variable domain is GAGVSQSPRYKVAKRGQDVALRCDPISGHVSLFWYQQALGQGPEFLTYFQNEAQLDKSGLPSDRFFAERPEGSVSTLKIQRTQQEDSAVYLCASSLDQLETQYFGPGTRLLVL.

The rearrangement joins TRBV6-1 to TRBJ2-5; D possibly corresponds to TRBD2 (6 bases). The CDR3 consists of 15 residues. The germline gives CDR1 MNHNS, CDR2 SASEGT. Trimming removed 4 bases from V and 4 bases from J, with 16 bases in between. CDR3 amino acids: CASSVVRGIGETQYF. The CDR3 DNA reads TGTGCCAGCAGTGTTGTGCGGGGAATCGGAGAGACCCAGTACTTC.

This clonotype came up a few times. The CDR3 sequence: CASSQAASGANVLTF. Here the CDR3 DNA reads TGTGCCAGCAGCCAAGCCGCTTCTGGGGCCAACGTCCTGACTTTC. The rearrangement uses TRBV3-1 and TRBJ2-6; D unclear. Between the trimmed V and J ends, which lost 1 base and 1 base, there was a span of 5 bases. Germline V lookup: CDR1 LGHDT, CDR2 YNNKEL (reference sequence). CDR3 length equals 15 residues.

The CDR3 DNA reads as TGCGCCAGCAGCTTGGCCCCGACAGGGGGAGGCAATCAGCCCCAGCATTTT. Protein: CASSLAPTGGGNQPQHF. V is TRBV5-1 and J is TRBJ1-5, with TRBD1 identical over 9 bases. V shed 0 bases, J shed 2 bases, and the junction held 6 bases outside the gene matches. Germline lookup yields CDR1 SGHRS and CDR2 YFSETQ. This CDR3 is 17 amino acids long.

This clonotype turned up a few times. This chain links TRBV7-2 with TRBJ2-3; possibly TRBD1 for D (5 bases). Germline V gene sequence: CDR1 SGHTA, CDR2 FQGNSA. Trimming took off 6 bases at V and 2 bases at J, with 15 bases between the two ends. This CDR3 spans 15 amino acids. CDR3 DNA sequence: TGTGCCAGCAGTTCCCAGGGCGTTCTCACAGATACGCAGTATTTT. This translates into CASSSQGVLTDTQYF.

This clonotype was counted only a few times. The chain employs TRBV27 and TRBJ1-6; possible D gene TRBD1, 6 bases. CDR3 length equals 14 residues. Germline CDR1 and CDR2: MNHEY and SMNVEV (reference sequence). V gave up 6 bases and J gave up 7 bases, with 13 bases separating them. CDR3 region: CASSAARGNSPLHF. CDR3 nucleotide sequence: TGTGCCAGCAGCGCCGCTAGGGGGAATTCACCCCTCCACTTT.

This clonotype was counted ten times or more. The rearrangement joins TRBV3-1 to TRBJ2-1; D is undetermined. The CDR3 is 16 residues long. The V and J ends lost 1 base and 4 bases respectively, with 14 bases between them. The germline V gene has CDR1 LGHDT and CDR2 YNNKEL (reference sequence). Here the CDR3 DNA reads TGTGCCAGCAGCCAAGGTTCCCCATCCGCTTACAATGAGCAGTTCTTC. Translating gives CASSQGSPSAYNEQFF.

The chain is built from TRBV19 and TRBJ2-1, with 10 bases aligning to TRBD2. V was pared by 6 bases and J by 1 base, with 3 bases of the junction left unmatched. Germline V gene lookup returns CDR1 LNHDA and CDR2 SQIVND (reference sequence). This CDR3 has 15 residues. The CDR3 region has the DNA TGTGCCAGTAGCGAGGGACTAGCGTCCTACAATGAGCAGTTCTTC. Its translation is CASSEGLASYNEQFF.